Listed below are T cell receptor beta chains from one sample, sequenced in a study of blood T cell repertoires in COVID-19. This table comes from immunoSEQ multiplex PCR, and its TCRdb copy is limited to in-frame clones, with some not included. The sample holds 90,000 to 150,000 clones, roughly 80% seen once. Sequenced input: peripheral blood. The receptor set was obtained from a human donor in a cohort sampled during active COVID-19. The CDR3 runs from the conserved cysteine through the conserved F or W. Fields, in order: V gene, CDR3 protein.

TRBV29-1 | CSVRQGSSPLHF
TRBV5-4 | CASSLAGSGANVLTF
TRBV28 | CASSLVGDSPQYF
TRBV11-3 | CASSKTGATAGNEQFF
TRBV12-2 | CASRSPFSGRAPYEQYF
TRBV5-5 | CASSLARDPYEQYF
TRBV30 | CAWTRSTEAFF
TRBV6-2/TRBV6-3 | CASSYSRYSPLHF
TRBV14 | CASSHRGLNTEAFF
TRBV9 | CASKGQAGPNSPLHF
TRBV4-1 | CASSQDLQRDIQYF
TRBV28 | CASSTVNYGYTF
TRBV18 | CASSPQTGRSYGYTF
TRBV19 | CASSRGQAGGTYEQYF
TRBV19 | CASSPQYSGPETQYF
TRBV5-1 | CASSLVTRAETQYF
TRBV6-6 | CASSYSNRGRETQYF
TRBV28 | CASSSTGAGANVLTF
TRBV25-1 | CASSAQTGGYGYTF
TRBV16 | CASSRGTGASYEQYF
TRBV11-3 | CASSAFTQVDRAPYNYGYTF
TRBV5-1 | CASSLGAVNSPLHF
TRBV11-3 | CASSLDRWGDSYEQYF
TRBV5-4 | CASSFGQQETQYF
TRBV2 | CASSLRPRRGGQPQHF
TRBV7-2 | CASSLVPVAKNIQYF
TRBV4-3 | CASSQDTRGYEQYF
TRBV5-1 | CASSLGQALSYEQYF
TRBV30 | CAWSDSNYGYTF
TRBV7-9 | CASSLNPGQGGVAFF
TRBV11-1 | CASSTRGQGAFDTQYF